The 23 T cell receptor beta chains in this list originate from one sample, sequenced in a study of blood T cell repertoires in COVID-19. The method was immunoSEQ multiplex PCR; TCRdb's version includes in-frame clones alone and lacks a portion of them. The table lists some 670,000 clones, more than 80% of them singletons, with roughly 0.25% in the top ten. Input material: peripheral blood. These receptors were taken from a woman aged 18-29 years with acute or convalescent COVID-19.

The chain is built from TRBV5-1 and TRBJ1-2; weak D call: TRBD1 (6 bases). Per the germline V gene, CDR1 is SGHRS and CDR2 is YFSETQ. The V and J ends lost 0 bases and 3 bases respectively, with 24 bases between them. This CDR3 contains 19 residues. The CDR3, as DNA: TGCGCCAGCAGCTTGGGTCTCTGGGGTCCTACAGGGTTTGACTATGGCTACACCTTC. Amino acid sequence: CASSLGLWGPTGFDYGYTF. Variable domain in full (rest from reference TRBV5-1 and TRBJ1-2): KAGVTQTPRYLIKTRGQQVTLSCSPISGHRSVSWYQQTPGQGLQFLFEYFSETQRNKGNFPGRFSGRQFSNSRSEMNVSTLELGDSALYLCASSLGLWGPTGFDYGYTFGSGTRLTVV.

The gene calls are TRBV24-1 and TRBJ1-2; D is ambiguous. The CDR3 spans 14 residues. Trimming left V 3 bases short and J 6 bases short, with 13 bases between. Germline V gene lookup returns CDR1 KGHDR and CDR2 SFDVKD. The CDR3 reads CATSDRTPSHGYTF. The CDR3 nucleotides are TGTGCCACCAGTGATCGGACTCCCTCCCATGGCTACACCTTC.

This clone was picked up a small number of times. The chain joins TRBV4-1 to TRBJ1-2; TRBD1 matches at 10 bases. J gave up 8 bases and V 0 bases, and 6 bases lay outside the gene matches. Germline CDR1 reads MGHRA; CDR2 reads YSYEKL. The CDR3 sequence is 15 residues long. The CDR3: CASSQEPGQGVGYTF. The CDR3 region has the DNA TGCGCCAGCAGCCAAGAACCCGGACAGGGGGTCGGCTACACCTTC.

The chain joins TRBV5-1 to TRBJ2-7, with D possibly being TRBD2 (7 bases). With 2 bases removed from V and 2 bases from J, the gap between germline ends came to 11 bases. The CDR3 consists of 14 residues. Germline assignment: CDR1 SGHRS and CDR2 YFSETQ. CDR3 DNA: TGCGCCAGCAGCTTAGGGGGAGGGACCTACGAGCAGTACTTC. It specifies CASSLGGGTYEQYF.

V is TRBV6-5 and J is TRBJ1-3; TRBD1 is a possible D gene (5 bases). Germline V gives CDR1 MNHEY, CDR2 SVGAGI. Trimming pared 7 bases from V and 0 bases from J, leaving 10 bases between. This CDR3 has 14 residues. In DNA, the CDR3 is TGTGCCAGCACAAGGGACTACTCTGGAAACACCATATATTTT. Protein sequence: CASTRDYSGNTIYF.

The chain joins TRBV7-2 to TRBJ2-1; possible D gene TRBD1, 6 bases. The V end was cut by 3 bases, the J end by 5 bases, with 17 bases between. The CDR3 sequence is 16 residues long. Germline CDR1 and CDR2: SGHTA and FQGNSA. DNA for the CDR3: TGTGCCAGCAGCTTGCAGGGGATGAAGGTGGACAATGAGCAGTTCTTC. Translation gives CASSLQGMKVDNEQFF.

V usage is TRBV6-4 and J usage is TRBJ2-3, with a possible D match to TRBD2 (6 bases). Trimming left V 5 bases short and J 2 bases short, with 11 bases between. CDR3 length: 14 amino acids. Germline CDR1 MRHNA, CDR2 SNTAGT. The CDR3 spells CASSLSGPTDTQYF. CDR3 in DNA: TGTGCCAGCAGTCTTAGCGGACCCACAGATACGCAGTATTTT.

The chain couples TRBV9 to TRBJ2-3; D ambiguous. The V gene lost 0 bases and the J gene lost 2 bases, with 10 bases spanning the gap. CDR1 and CDR2 (germline): SGDLS, YYNGEE. This CDR3 is built from 15 residues. DNA for the CDR3: TGTGCCAGCAGCGTAGGGCCAGAAGACACAGATACGCAGTATTTT. Translating it yields CASSVGPEDTDTQYF.

V gene TRBV5-1 combines with J gene TRBJ1-2; weak D call: TRBD1 (6 bases). The length of the CDR3 is 15 residues. Germline CDR1 reads SGHRS; CDR2 reads YFSETQ. The V end lost 0 bases, the J end lost 4 bases, and 13 bases lay between the germline ends. Written as DNA, the CDR3 is TGCGCCAGCAGCTTGGTTTGGGACAACTTCTATGGCTACACCTTC. Protein product: CASSLVWDNFYGYTF.

The V gene is TRBV6-5, the J gene TRBJ1-1; 9 bases are a match to TRBD1. CDR3 length equals 12 residues. J gave up 10 bases and V 4 bases, and 4 bases lay outside the gene matches. Germline V CDR1 and CDR2: MNHEY, SVGAGI. CDR3 in amino acids: CASSSTGGGAFF. The CDR3 DNA sequence: TGTGCCAGCAGTTCGACAGGGGGGGGAGCTTTCTTT.

CDR3 nucleotides: TGTGCCAGCAGCTTGGCCGGGACAGGGGTGGGGACCCAGTACTTC. Its translation: CASSLAGTGVGTQYF. V usage is TRBV7-9 and J usage is TRBJ2-5, with 10 bases identical to TRBD1. The V and J ends lost 3 bases and 7 bases, in that order; junction bases with no gene match: 8. CDR3 length: 15 amino acids. Germline V gene sequence: CDR1 SEHNR, CDR2 FQNEAQ (reference sequence).

DNA for the CDR3: TGTGCCAGCAGGACCCTCTCGGGTTACTATGGCTACACCTTC. It yields the protein CASRTLSGYYGYTF. The rearrangement joins TRBV6-5 to TRBJ1-2; D is ambiguous. The V and J ends lost 6 bases and 3 bases respectively, with 14 bases between them. Per the germline V gene, CDR1 is MNHEY and CDR2 is SVGAGI. The CDR3 loop spans 14 amino acids.

The CDR3 DNA sequence: TGCGCCAGCAGCCAGGACAGGGGCTATGGCTACACCTTC. Its protein product is CASSQDRGYGYTF. This chain links TRBV5-1 with TRBJ1-2; 9 nucleotides line up with TRBD1. CDR3 length: 13 residues. Looked up from germline, CDR1 is SGHRS and CDR2 is YFSETQ. Unmatched junction bases numbered 2, after V lost 4 bases and J lost 4 bases.

The chain employs TRBV24-1 and TRBJ2-1; tentatively, D is TRBD2 (6 bases). V was pared by 5 bases and J by 8 bases, with 18 bases between. The CDR3 covers 15 residues. Per the germline V gene, CDR1 is KGHDR and CDR2 is SFDVKD. In DNA form, the CDR3 reads TGTGCCACCAGTGGACGGGGGAGTGGGGTCCATGAGCAGTTCTTC. It codes for CATSGRGSGVHEQFF.

The rearrangement links TRBV28 to TRBJ1-2; 10 positions agree with TRBD1. The CDR3 consists of 14 residues. Losses at the gene ends were 5 bases for V and 6 bases for J; bases not matched to a gene: 6. The germline V gene encodes CDR1 MDHEN and CDR2 SYDVKM. In DNA form, the CDR3 reads TGTGCCAGCAGTCTAGATGACAGGGGGCATGGCTACACCTTC. This sequence encodes CASSLDDRGHGYTF.

This clone appeared once. The rearrangement joins TRBV6-5 to TRBJ1-1; the D is unclear. Trimming removed 7 bases from V and 3 bases from J, with 12 bases in between. The CDR3 spans 13 residues. Germline loops: CDR1 MNHEY, CDR2 SVGAGI. The CDR3 coding sequence is TGTGCCAGCACCCTCCGCGCGGACACTGAAGCTTTCTTT. This translates into CASTLRADTEAFF.

In its sample, this clone was seen once. In DNA form, the CDR3 reads TGTGCCAGCAGCTTGCTACAGGGGTTTCAGAACACCGGGGAGCTGTTTTTT. It yields the protein CASSLLQGFQNTGELFF. This rearrangement joins TRBV7-8 to TRBJ2-2; 7 positions match TRBD1. V shed 3 bases, J shed 1 base, and the junction held 8 bases outside the gene matches. Germline V lookup: CDR1 SGHVS, CDR2 FQNEAQ. CDR3 length: 17 amino acids.

The V and J genes are TRBV5-1 and TRBJ1-3, with a tentative D call TRBD1 (5 bases). The CDR3 has 15 amino acids. The V and J ends lost 1 base and 2 bases respectively, with 10 bases between them. Germline values: CDR1 SGHRS, CDR2 YFSETQ. CDR3: CASSLYGATGNTIYF. The CDR3 nucleotides are TGCGCCAGCAGCTTGTATGGGGCTACTGGAAACACCATATATTTT.

This clone appeared a few times. The CDR3 region is CASSPGWDMNTEAFF. CDR3 DNA sequence: TGTGCCAGCAGCCCGGGGTGGGACATGAACACTGAAGCTTTCTTT. V is TRBV3-1 (or the pseudogene TRBV3-2) and J is TRBJ1-1; D might be TRBD1 (6 bases). The germline gives CDR1 LGHDT, CDR2 YNNKEL (reference sequence). The CDR3 covers 15 residues. Between the trimmed V and J ends, which lost 4 bases and 0 bases, there was a span of 12 bases.

The V and J genes are TRBV7-2 and TRBJ1-4; D is uncertain. V shed 5 bases and J shed 3 bases, with 10 bases lying between them. Germline CDR1 SGHTA, CDR2 FQGNSA. This CDR3 is built from 14 residues. The DNA for the CDR3 is TGTGCCAGCAGCCGGCTTGGAGCTAATGAAAAACTGTTTTTT. Translated: CASSRLGANEKLFF. The whole variable domain, filled in from reference TRBV7-2 and TRBJ1-4, reads GAGVSQSPSNKVTEKGKDVELRCDPISGHTALYWYRQSLGQGLEFLIYFQGNSAPDKSGLPSDRFSAERTGGSVSTLTIQRTQQEDSAVYLCASSRLGANEKLFFGSGTQLSVL.

V and J are TRBV5-4 and TRBJ1-1, with TRBD1 matching 7 bases. The germline V gene encodes CDR1 SGHNT and CDR2 YYREEE (reference sequence). V was pared by 5 bases and J by 4 bases, with 8 bases of the junction left unmatched. The length of the CDR3 is 14 residues. CDR3 DNA sequence: TGTGCCAGCAGTCGCCAGACAGGGAGCACTGAAGCTTTCTTT. It codes for CASSRQTGSTEAFF.

The V and J genes are TRBV19 and TRBJ1-4; D gene ambiguous. Trimming took off 2 bases at V and 4 bases at J, with 8 bases between the two ends. The CDR3 extends over 14 amino acids. Germline assignment: CDR1 LNHDA and CDR2 SQIVND (reference sequence). The CDR3 spells CASSIFGVNEKLFF. CDR3 DNA sequence: TGTGCCAGTAGTATATTCGGAGTTAATGAAAAACTGTTTTTT.

DNA of the CDR3: TGTGCCAGCAGTGTTTCGGCGGGGGGGCATTCGAACGATGAGCAGTTCTTC. This gives the protein CASSVSAGGHSNDEQFF. The chain joins TRBV6-4 to TRBJ2-1; 9 positions match TRBD2. The CDR3 runs 17 residues. CDR1 is MRHNA and CDR2 is SNTAGT in the germline V gene. J gave up 8 bases and V 4 bases, and 15 bases lay outside the gene matches.